This T cell receptor (beta chain) emerged from a study of blood T cell repertoires in COVID-19. Trimming cost V 5 bases and J 4 bases; bases outside gene matches: 4. Germline V gene lookup returns CDR1 SSHAT and CDR2 FNYEAQ (reference sequence). The CDR3 runs 14 residues. TCRdb's table, derived via immunoSEQ multiplex PCR, lists solely in-frame clones and lacks some. Counted here are approximately 140,000 clones, approximately 81% occurring once; the ten biggest clones make up roughly two fifths. Concerning this clone: A much larger clone lies one base from this, so it may be a read error.

This sequence joins TRBV7-7 and TRBJ1-1; 10 bases match TRBD1. Sequenced input: peripheral blood. The TCR originated in a human donor in a cohort sampled during active COVID-19. DNA for the CDR3: TGTGCCAGCAGCCCCGGGACAGGGGCCACTGAAGCTTTCTTT. Its translation is CASSPGTGATEAFF.